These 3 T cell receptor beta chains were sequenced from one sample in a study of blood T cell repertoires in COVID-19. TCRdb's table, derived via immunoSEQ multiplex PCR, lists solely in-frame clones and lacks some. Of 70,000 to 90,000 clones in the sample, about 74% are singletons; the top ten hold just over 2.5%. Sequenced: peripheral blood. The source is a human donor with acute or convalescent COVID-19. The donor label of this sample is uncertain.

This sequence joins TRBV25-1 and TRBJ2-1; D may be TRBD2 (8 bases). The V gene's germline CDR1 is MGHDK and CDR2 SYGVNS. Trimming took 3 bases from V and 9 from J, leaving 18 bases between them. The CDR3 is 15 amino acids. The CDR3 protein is CASSEMRGAGGEQFF. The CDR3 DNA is TGTGCCAGCAGTGAGATGCGGGGGGCAGGGGGTGAGCAGTTCTTC. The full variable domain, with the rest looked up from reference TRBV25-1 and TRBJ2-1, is EADIYQTPRYLVIGTGKKITLECSQTMGHDKMYWYQQDPGMELHLIHYSYGVNSTEKGDLSSESTVSRIRTEHFPLTLESARPSHTSQYLCASSEMRGAGGEQFFGPGTRLTVL.

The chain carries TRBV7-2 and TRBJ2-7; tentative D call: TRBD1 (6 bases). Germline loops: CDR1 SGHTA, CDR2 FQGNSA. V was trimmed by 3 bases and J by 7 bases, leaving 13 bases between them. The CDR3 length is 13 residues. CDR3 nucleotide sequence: TGTGCCAGCAGCTTTGACAGGTCCGTTGAGCAGTACTTC. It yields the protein CASSFDRSVEQYF.

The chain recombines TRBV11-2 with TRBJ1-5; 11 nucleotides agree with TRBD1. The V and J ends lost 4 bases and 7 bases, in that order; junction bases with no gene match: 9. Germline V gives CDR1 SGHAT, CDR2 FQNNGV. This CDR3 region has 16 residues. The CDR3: CASSYRDRGFEQPQHF. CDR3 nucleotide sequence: TGTGCCAGCAGCTACCGGGACAGGGGGTTTGAGCAGCCCCAGCATTTT.